This entry concerns a single TCR beta chain. The target antigen is unknown. This sample is drawn from a study of identical twins. The CDR3 contains 14 residues. The germline gives CDR1 SGHTA, CDR2 FQGNSA. Template switching introduced a universal primer site, and the cDNA bore unique molecular identifiers. TCRdb recomputed calls from the 5' RACE reads with MiXCR, one row per CDR3 protein. This table holds around 1.7 million distinct CDR3 sequences, around 33% found once. Notes on the study in general: These conclusions were based on statistical analysis (cross-sectional, not following the same donors). A lower insertion count was a feature of abundant cord blood beta clonotypes, with no such feature in memory repertoires. Possibly, invariant MAIT and iNKT cells partly confounded zero-insertion analyses.

The sample comprised cord blood. The TCR sequence derives from a newborn girl in good health. The chain combines TRBV7-2 with TRBJ2-1; possibly TRBD2 for D (6 bases). The DNA end lines up better with TRBJ2-7; the J call may be wrong. The CDR3 here is CASSLRLDYNEQYF. The CDR3, as DNA: TGTGCCAGCAGCTTAAGACTAGACTACAATGAGCAGTACTTC.